This TCR beta chain was retrieved from a study of blood T cell repertoires in COVID-19. Study summary: Nucleic acid was either cDNA or gDNA, and it came from T cells, B-cell-depleted T cells, or PBMCs.

TCRdb's table, derived via immunoSEQ multiplex PCR, lists solely in-frame clones and lacks some. Of some 110,000 clones in the sample, approximately 82% are singletons; the top ten hold around 7.5%. The specimen was peripheral blood. This sequence originates from a man aged 65 to 85 with active or convalescent COVID-19.

The CDR3 spells CASSLGRETEAFF. CDR3 in DNA: TGTGCCAGCAGCTTGGGTAGAGAGACTGAAGCTTTCTTT. V usage is TRBV5-5 and J usage is TRBJ1-1; D not certain. The germline gives CDR1 SGHKS, CDR2 YYEKEE (reference sequence). This CDR3 has 13 amino acids. Trimming pared 0 bases from V and 5 bases from J, leaving 8 bases between.